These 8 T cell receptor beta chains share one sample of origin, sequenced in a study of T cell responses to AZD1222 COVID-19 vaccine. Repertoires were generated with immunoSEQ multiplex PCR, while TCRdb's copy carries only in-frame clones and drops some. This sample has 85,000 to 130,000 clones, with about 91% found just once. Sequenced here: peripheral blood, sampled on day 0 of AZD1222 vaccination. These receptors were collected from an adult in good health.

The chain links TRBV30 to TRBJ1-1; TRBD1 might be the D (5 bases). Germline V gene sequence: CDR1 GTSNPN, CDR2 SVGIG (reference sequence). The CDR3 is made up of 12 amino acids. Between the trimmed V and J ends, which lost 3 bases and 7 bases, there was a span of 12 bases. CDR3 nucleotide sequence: TGTGCCTGGAGACCCGGGGCCATTGAAGCTTTCTTT. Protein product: CAWRPGAIEAFF.

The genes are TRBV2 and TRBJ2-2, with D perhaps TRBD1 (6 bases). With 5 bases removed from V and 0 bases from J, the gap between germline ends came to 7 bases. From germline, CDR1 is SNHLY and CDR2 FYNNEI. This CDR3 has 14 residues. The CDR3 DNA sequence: TGTGCCAGCAGTCGGACAGCGAACACCGGGGAGCTGTTTTTT. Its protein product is CASSRTANTGELFF.

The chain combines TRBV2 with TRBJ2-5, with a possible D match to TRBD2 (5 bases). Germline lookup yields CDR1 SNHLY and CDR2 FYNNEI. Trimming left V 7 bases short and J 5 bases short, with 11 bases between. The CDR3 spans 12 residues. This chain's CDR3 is CASNGLLETQYF. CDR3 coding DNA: TGTGCCAGCAATGGACTTTTGGAGACCCAGTACTTC.

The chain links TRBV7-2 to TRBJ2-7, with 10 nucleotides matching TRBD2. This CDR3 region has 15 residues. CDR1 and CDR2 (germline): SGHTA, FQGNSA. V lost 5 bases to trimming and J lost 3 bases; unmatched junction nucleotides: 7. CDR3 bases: TGTGCCAGCAGCCCGTCTAGCGGGGGAATCTACGAGCAGTACTTC. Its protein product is CASSPSSGGIYEQYF.

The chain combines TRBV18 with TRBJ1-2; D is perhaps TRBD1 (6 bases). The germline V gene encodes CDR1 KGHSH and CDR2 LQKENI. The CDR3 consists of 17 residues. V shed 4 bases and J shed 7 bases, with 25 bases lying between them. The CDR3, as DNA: TGTGCCAGCTCACGGTCATATTCGGGACACGATTTCTCTGGCTACACCTTC. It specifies CASSRSYSGHDFSGYTF. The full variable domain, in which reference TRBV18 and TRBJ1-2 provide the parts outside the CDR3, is NAGVMQNPRHLVRRRGQEARLRCSPMKGHSHVYWYRQLPEEGLKFMVYLQKENIIDESGMPKERFSAEFPKEGPSILRIQQVVRGDSAAYFCASSRSYSGHDFSGYTFGSGTRLTVV.

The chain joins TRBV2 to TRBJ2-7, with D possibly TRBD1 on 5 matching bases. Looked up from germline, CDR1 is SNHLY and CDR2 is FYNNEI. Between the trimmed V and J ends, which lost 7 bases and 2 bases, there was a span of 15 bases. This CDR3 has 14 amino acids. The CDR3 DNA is TGTGCCAGCAAAGCGACAGCGATAGCCTACGAGCAGTACTTC. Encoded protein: CASKATAIAYEQYF.

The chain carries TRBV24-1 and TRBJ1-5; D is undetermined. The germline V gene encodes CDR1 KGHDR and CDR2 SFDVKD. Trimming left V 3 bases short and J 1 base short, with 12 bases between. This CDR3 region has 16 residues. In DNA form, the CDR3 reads TGTGCCACCAGTGATCCCCGAGGGCCAAGCAATCAGCCCCAGCATTTT. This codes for CATSDPRGPSNQPQHF.

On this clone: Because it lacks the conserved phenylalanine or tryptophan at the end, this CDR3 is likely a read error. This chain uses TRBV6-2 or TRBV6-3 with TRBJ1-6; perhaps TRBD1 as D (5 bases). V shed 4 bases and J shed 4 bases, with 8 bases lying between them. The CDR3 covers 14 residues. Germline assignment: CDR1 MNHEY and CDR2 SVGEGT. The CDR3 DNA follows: TGTGCCAGCAGTTGGACACGGTATAATTCACCCCTCCACCTT. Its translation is CASSWTRYNSPLHL.